The source of this TCR beta chain is a study of graft-versus-host responses after intestinal transplantation. Turning to the study itself: Every transplant recipient was induced with anti-thymocyte globulin, then maintained on tacrolimus and steroids for roughly 3 years. Study-level points and caveats: GvH clones turned up in recipient marrow; some had shown up first in ileum or blood. Early declines in HvG clones that occurred post-transplant were associated with peak circulating GvH clone levels.

Using immunoSEQ multiplex PCR, the repertoire was profiled, and TCRdb retains in-frame clones only, with some absent. The sample contains tens of thousands of clones, 91% of which appear only once. With regard to this clone: The antigen remains unidentified.

Germline V CDR1 and CDR2: MNHEY, SVGAGI. This CDR3 has 13 residues. V lost 2 bases to trimming and J lost 7 bases, with 11 bases between them. The sequence derives from a human donor who received an intestinal transplant. Sample: unstimulated CD4+ T cells sorted from spleen or lymph node cells, taken before intestinal transplant. This chain joins TRBV6-5 and TRBJ1-2, with D possibly being TRBD1 (5 bases). In DNA, the CDR3 is TGTGCCAGCAGTTACGGAGGGGTTCGTGGCTACACCTTC. This gives the protein CASSYGGVRGYTF.